These 20 T cell receptor beta chains were sequenced from one sample in a study of T-cell memory formation after mild COVID-19. TCRdb ran MiXCR on the 5' RACE reads and lists one entry per CDR3 protein. This sample has some 120,000 distinct CDR3 sequences, with roughly 6.2% found just once. The sample comprised PBMCs or a T cell subset sorted from them (not recorded which). All receptors derive from an adult woman who had mild COVID-19 (a few samples of this study predate the infection). Cell type and time point are not known.

This clonotype showed up just a few times. The rearrangement links TRBV6-5 to TRBJ1-2; a possible D gene is TRBD1 (6 bases). This CDR3 contains 13 residues. V lost 6 bases, J lost 4 bases, and 12 bases lay in between. Germline V gene data show CDR1 as MNHEY and CDR2 as SVGAGI. This CDR3 is CASRGARGYGYTF. CDR3 sequence (DNA): TGTGCCAGCAGGGGCGCCAGGGGCTATGGCTACACCTTC.

This clonotype was seen a handful of times. The chain links TRBV20-1 to TRBJ2-1; D remains ambiguous. The CDR3 extends over 13 amino acids. The germline V gene has CDR1 DFQATT and CDR2 SNEGSKA (reference sequence). V was pared by 2 bases and J by 8 bases, with 13 bases between. The CDR3 loop reads CSARFAGGDEQFF. Here the CDR3 DNA reads TGCAGTGCTAGATTTGCCGGTGGGGATGAGCAGTTCTTC.

The chain links TRBV29-1 to TRBJ2-7; weak D call: TRBD1 (5 bases). CDR1 and CDR2 (germline): SQVTM, ANQGSEA. This CDR3 spans 12 amino acids. V was clipped by 6 bases and J by 0 bases, with 9 bases between them. The CDR3 reads CSVQGSSYEQYF. DNA of the CDR3: TGCAGCGTGCAGGGAAGCTCCTACGAGCAGTACTTC.

This clonotype occurred many times. The chain links TRBV3-1 to TRBJ2-1, with D uncertain. The V end was cut by 1 base, the J end by 8 bases, with 3 bases between. The CDR3 has 11 residues. The germline V gene has CDR1 LGHDT and CDR2 YNNKEL (reference sequence). CDR3 bases: TGTGCCAGCAGCCAAGGGTATGAGCAGTTCTTC. It is translated as CASSQGYEQFF.

This clonotype has just a few counts. This CDR3 reads CASSLISYEQYF. DNA of the CDR3: TGTGCCAGCAGCTTGATATCCTACGAGCAGTACTTC. This sequence joins TRBV7-9 and TRBJ2-7, with no clear D. V lost 3 bases and J 1 base, leaving 4 bases between the germline ends. Germline CDR1 reads SEHNR; CDR2 reads FQNEAQ (reference sequence). The length of the CDR3 is 12 residues.

The chain uses TRBV25-1 and TRBJ1-5; TRBD1 matches 10 bases. V lost 1 base to trimming and J lost 11 bases; unmatched junction nucleotides: 14. Germline CDR1 reads MGHDK; CDR2 reads SYGVNS. The CDR3 has 17 amino acids. Here the CDR3 reads CASSESFGTGEAEAQHF. In DNA form, the CDR3 reads TGTGCCAGCAGTGAATCCTTCGGGACAGGGGAGGCTGAGGCCCAGCATTTT. The entire variable domain, with the rest obtained from reference TRBV25-1 and TRBJ1-5, is as follows: EADIYQTPRYLVIGTGKKITLECSQTMGHDKMYWYQQDPGMELHLIHYSYGVNSTEKGDLSSESTVSRIRTEHFPLTLESARPSHTSQYLCASSESFGTGEAEAQHFGDGTRLSIL.

Notes on this clonotype: A read error may be the cause here, since a much bigger clone is one base away. Since the CDR3 does not end with the conserved phenylalanine or tryptophan, this likely comes from a read error. The chain uses TRBV11-2 and TRBJ1-5; D unresolved. V was shortened by 0 bases and J by 0 bases, with 9 bases between the two germline ends. Per germline, CDR1 SGHAT and CDR2 FQNNGV. The CDR3 runs 16 residues. The CDR3 nucleotides read TGTGCCAGCAGCTTAGATGGAGGGAGTAGCAATCAGCCCCAGCATTCT. Amino acid sequence: CASSLDGGSSNQPQHS.

The chain carries TRBV5-1 and TRBJ2-5; D gene unclear. The CDR3 consists of 13 residues. Trimming cost V 2 bases and J 1 base, with 6 bases left between them. CDR1 is SGHRS, CDR2 YFSETQ, per germline. This chain's CDR3 is CASSFPTQETQYF. CDR3 nucleotides: TGCGCCAGCAGCTTTCCTACCCAAGAGACCCAGTACTTC.

The chain employs TRBV7-2 and TRBJ1-1; D unresolved. This CDR3 is 16 amino acids long. Trimming cost V 3 bases and J 0 bases, with 14 bases left between them. CDR1 is SGHTA, CDR2 FQGNSA, per germline. CDR3: CASSFGRVSMNTEAFF. CDR3 DNA sequence: TGTGCCAGCAGCTTTGGTCGGGTTAGCATGAACACTGAAGCTTTCTTT. Variable domain in full (rest from reference TRBV7-2 and TRBJ1-1): GAGVSQSPSNKVTEKGKDVELRCDPISGHTALYWYRQSLGQGLEFLIYFQGNSAPDKSGLPSDRFSAERTGGSVSTLTIQRTQQEDSAVYLCASSFGRVSMNTEAFFGQGTRLTVV.

The chain recombines TRBV27 with TRBJ1-2, with D perhaps matching TRBD1 (6 bases). The CDR3 has 17 residues. Germline V gives CDR1 MNHEY, CDR2 SMNVEV (reference sequence). The V end lost 5 bases, the J end lost 4 bases, and 23 bases lay between the germline ends. CDR3 residues: CASSDFNPGHTAYGYTF. In DNA, the CDR3 is TGTGCCAGCAGTGACTTCAACCCGGGACACACCGCCTATGGCTACACCTTC.

This clonotype was found a few times. The V call is TRBV10-3, the J call TRBJ2-1; 10 bases line up with TRBD1. Trimming took 0 bases from V and 8 from J; bases not matched to a gene: 13. Germline CDR1 is ENHRY and CDR2 is SYGVKD. The CDR3 covers 18 residues. This CDR3 reads CAISESLGQGPKRDEQFF. The DNA for the CDR3 is TGTGCCATCAGTGAGTCCTTGGGACAGGGGCCCAAGCGGGATGAGCAGTTCTTC.

The V and J genes are TRBV20-1 and TRBJ1-2, with D perhaps matching TRBD1 (5 bases). V lost 5 bases and J 4 bases, leaving 11 bases between the germline ends. Germline V CDR1 and CDR2: DFQATT, SNEGSKA (reference sequence). The CDR3 has 12 residues. In nucleotides, the CDR3 is TGCAGTGCTCCCGACAGTGGCTATGGCTACACCTTC. Translating it yields CSAPDSGYGYTF.

This clonotype was seen a handful of times. V gene TRBV12-3 or TRBV12-4 combines with J gene TRBJ2-7; maybe TRBD1 (6 bases). CDR3 length equals 15 residues. Between the trimmed V and J ends, which lost 3 bases and 6 bases, there was a span of 18 bases. CDR3: CASSFRDTIGTEQYF. The CDR3 DNA sequence: TGTGCCAGCAGTTTCCGGGACACCATCGGAACCGAGCAGTACTTC.

In its sample, this clonotype was seen a few times. J is TRBJ2-4 and V is TRBV18; D call uncertain. V dropped 2 bases and J dropped 5 bases, with 7 bases sitting between them. The germline V gene encodes CDR1 KGHSH and CDR2 LQKENI. CDR3 size: 13 residues. The CDR3 region is CASSPGMENIQYF. In nucleotides, the CDR3 is TGTGCCAGCTCACCAGGGATGGAAAACATTCAGTACTTC.

This clonotype was observed a few times. The V and J genes are TRBV2 and TRBJ2-7; perhaps TRBD2 as D (5 bases). The CDR3 is made up of 14 amino acids. Germline assignment: CDR1 SNHLY and CDR2 FYNNEI. V was cut by 6 bases and J by 0 bases, with 12 bases left in between. This CDR3 is CASRRTRSSYEQYF. The CDR3 DNA is TGTGCCAGCAGGAGGACTCGGTCCTCCTACGAGCAGTACTTC. Looking up the rest from reference TRBV2 and TRBJ2-7 gives the full variable domain: EPEVTQTPSHQVTQMGQEVILRCVPISNHLYFYWYRQILGQKVEFLVSFYNNEISEKSEIFDDQFSVERPDGSNFTLKIRSTKLEDSAMYFCASRRTRSSYEQYFGPGTRLTVT.

V usage is TRBV3-1 and J usage is TRBJ2-7; 9 nucleotides agree with TRBD1. The CDR3 sequence is 14 residues long. Per the germline V gene, CDR1 is LGHDT and CDR2 is YNNKEL (reference sequence). The V and J ends lost 3 bases and 5 bases, in that order; junction bases with no gene match: 5. The CDR3 reads CASSHDRGLDEQYF. CDR3 nucleotides: TGTGCCAGCAGCCACGACAGGGGGTTGGACGAGCAGTACTTC.

This clonotype appeared many times. The CDR3 nucleotides read TGCAGTGCTAGTCGACACGAGCAGTACTTC. Protein product: CSASRHEQYF. The V and J genes are TRBV20-1 and TRBJ2-7, with D uncertain. The CDR3 has 10 residues. V was trimmed by 3 bases and J by 5 bases, leaving 5 bases between them. Germline CDR1 and CDR2: DFQATT and SNEGSKA (reference sequence).

The chain is built from TRBV10-3 and TRBJ2-1; D perhaps matches TRBD2 (6 bases). V was cut by 8 bases and J by 8 bases, with 13 bases left in between. The CDR3 has 12 amino acids. CDR1 is ENHRY, CDR2 SYGVKD, per germline. The CDR3 spells CAIAPSGDEQFF. CDR3 in DNA: TGTGCCATCGCACCCTCGGGGGATGAGCAGTTCTTC.

This clonotype was seen only a few times. The chain combines TRBV7-3 with TRBJ2-1, with 9 bases that match TRBD2. Germline V gene lookup returns CDR1 SGHTA and CDR2 FQGTGA. The CDR3 consists of 15 residues. V was pared by 5 bases and J by 1 base, with 3 bases of the junction left unmatched. The CDR3 loop reads CASSPAGGSYNEQFF. The CDR3 coding sequence is TGTGCCAGCAGCCCCGCGGGGGGGTCCTACAATGAGCAGTTCTTC.

This chain links TRBV12-3 or TRBV12-4 with TRBJ2-5; weak D call: TRBD1 (6 bases). This CDR3 is 20 amino acids long. The germline V and J ends were trimmed by 3 bases and 1 base, with 27 bases remaining between them. Here the CDR3 reads CASSFARQGITQGFQETQYF. The CDR3, as DNA: TGTGCCAGCAGTTTCGCCCGGCAGGGGATTACGCAGGGCTTCCAAGAGACCCAGTACTTC.